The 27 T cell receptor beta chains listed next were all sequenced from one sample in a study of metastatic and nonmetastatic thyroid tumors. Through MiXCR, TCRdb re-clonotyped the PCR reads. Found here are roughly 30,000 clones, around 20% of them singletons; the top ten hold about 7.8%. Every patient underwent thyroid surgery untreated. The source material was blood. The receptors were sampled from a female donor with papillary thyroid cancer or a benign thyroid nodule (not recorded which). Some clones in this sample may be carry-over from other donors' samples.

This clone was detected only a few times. In DNA, the CDR3 is TGTGCCAGCAGTTACTCACCGGGACAGGGTGTCTACGAGCAGTACTTC. Protein product: CASSYSPGQGVYEQYF. The chain recombines TRBV6-2 or TRBV6-3 with TRBJ2-7, with TRBD1 matching over 9 bases. Unmatched junction bases numbered 6, after V lost 0 bases and J lost 3 bases. The CDR3 covers 16 residues. Germline CDR1 is MNHEY and CDR2 is SVGEGT.

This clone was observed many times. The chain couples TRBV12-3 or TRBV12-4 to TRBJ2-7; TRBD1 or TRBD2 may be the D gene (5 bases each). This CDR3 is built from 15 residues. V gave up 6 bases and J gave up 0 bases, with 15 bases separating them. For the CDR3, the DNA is TGTGCCAGCAGCCAAAATCGGGACGGCTCCTACGAGCAGTACTTC. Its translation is CASSQNRDGSYEQYF.

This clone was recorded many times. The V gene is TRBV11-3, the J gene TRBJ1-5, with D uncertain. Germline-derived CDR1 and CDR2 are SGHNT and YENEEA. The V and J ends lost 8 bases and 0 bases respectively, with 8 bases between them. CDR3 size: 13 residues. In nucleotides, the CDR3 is TGTGCCAGCTTACAGAATAGCAATCAGCCCCAGCATTTT. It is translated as CASLQNSNQPQHF.

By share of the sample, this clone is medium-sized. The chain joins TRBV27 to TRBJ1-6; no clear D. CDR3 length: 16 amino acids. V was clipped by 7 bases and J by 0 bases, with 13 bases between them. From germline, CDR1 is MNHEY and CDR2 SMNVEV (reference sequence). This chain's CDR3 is CASTNAGSSYNSPLHF. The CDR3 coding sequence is TGTGCCAGCACCAACGCGGGCAGCTCCTATAATTCACCCCTCCACTTT.

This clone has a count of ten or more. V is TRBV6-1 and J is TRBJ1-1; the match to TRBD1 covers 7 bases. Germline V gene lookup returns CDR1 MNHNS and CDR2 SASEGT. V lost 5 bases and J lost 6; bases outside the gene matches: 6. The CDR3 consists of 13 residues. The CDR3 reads CASSTRTGAEAFF. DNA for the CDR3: TGTGCCAGCAGTACCCGGACAGGCGCTGAAGCTTTCTTT.

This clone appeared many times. This chain's CDR3 is CASSIYRDPNQPQHF. CDR3 nucleotide sequence: TGTGCCAGTAGTATATACAGGGATCCCAATCAGCCCCAGCATTTT. This chain joins TRBV19 and TRBJ1-5; perhaps TRBD1 as D (6 bases). This CDR3 spans 15 amino acids. Germline values: CDR1 LNHDA, CDR2 SQIVND (reference sequence). The ends were cut back, 2 bases at V and 3 bases at J, with 11 bases in the middle.

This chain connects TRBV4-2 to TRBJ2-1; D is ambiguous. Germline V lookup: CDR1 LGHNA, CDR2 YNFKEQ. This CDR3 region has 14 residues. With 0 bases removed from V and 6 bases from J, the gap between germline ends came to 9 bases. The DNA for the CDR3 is TGTGCCAGCAGCCAAGAAGGGCCGCCCAATGAGCAGTTCTTC. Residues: CASSQEGPPNEQFF.

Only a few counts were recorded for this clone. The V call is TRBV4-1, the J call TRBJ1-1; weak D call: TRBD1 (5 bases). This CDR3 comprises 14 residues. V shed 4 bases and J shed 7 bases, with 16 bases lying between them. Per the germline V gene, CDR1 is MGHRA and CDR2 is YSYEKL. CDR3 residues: CASSRVGESLEAFF. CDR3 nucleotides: TGCGCCAGCAGCCGCGTGGGGGAAAGCCTTGAAGCTTTCTTT.

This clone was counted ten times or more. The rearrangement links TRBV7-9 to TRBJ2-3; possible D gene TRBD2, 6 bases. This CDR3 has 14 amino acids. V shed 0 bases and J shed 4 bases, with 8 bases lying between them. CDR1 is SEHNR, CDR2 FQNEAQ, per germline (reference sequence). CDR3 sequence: CASSLAWGADTQYF. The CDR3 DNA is TGTGCCAGCAGCTTAGCCTGGGGGGCAGATACGCAGTATTTT.

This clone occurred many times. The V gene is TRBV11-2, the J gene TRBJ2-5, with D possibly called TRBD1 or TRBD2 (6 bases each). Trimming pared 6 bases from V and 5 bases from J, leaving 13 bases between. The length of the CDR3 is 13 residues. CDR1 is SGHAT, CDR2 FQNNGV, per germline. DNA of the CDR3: TGTGCCAGCAGTGGGGGGCTTACGGAGACCCAGTACTTC. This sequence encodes CASSGGLTETQYF.

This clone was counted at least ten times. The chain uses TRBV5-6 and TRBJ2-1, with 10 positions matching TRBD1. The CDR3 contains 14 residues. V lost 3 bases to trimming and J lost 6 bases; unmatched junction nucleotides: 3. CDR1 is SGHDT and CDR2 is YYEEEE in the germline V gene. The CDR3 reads CASSWGQGSNEQFF. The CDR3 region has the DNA TGTGCCAGCAGCTGGGGACAGGGGTCCAATGAGCAGTTCTTC.

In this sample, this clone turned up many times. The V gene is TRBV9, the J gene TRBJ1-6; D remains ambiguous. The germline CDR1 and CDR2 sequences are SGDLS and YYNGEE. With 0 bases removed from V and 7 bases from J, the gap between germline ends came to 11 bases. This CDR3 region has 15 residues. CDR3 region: CASSVDYRGNSPLHF. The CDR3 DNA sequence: TGTGCCAGCAGCGTAGATTATCGGGGAAATTCACCCCTCCACTTT.

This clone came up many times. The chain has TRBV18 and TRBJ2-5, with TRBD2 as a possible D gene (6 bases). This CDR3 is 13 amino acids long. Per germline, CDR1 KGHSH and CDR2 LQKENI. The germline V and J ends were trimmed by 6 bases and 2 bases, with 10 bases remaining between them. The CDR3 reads CASSATSQETQYF. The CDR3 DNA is TGTGCCAGCTCCGCGACTAGTCAAGAGACCCAGTACTTC.

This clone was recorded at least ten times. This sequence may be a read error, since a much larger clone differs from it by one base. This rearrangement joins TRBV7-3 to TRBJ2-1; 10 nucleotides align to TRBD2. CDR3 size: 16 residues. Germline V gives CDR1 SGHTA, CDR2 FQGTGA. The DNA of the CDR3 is TGTGCCAGCAGCTTAATGGGACTAGCGAGCTACAATGAGCGGTTCTTC. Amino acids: CASSLMGLASYNERFF. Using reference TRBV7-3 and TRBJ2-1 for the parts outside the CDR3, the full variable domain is GAGVSQTPSNKVTEKGKYVELRCDPISGHTALYWYRQSLGQGPEFLIYFQGTGAADDSGLPNDRFFAVRPEGSVSTLKIQRTERGDSAVYLCASSLMGLASYNERFFGPGTRLTVL.

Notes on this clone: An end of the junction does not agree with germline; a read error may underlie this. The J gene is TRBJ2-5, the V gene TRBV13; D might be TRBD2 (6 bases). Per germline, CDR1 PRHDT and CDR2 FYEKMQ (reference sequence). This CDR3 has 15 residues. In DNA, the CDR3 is TGTTCCAGCAGCTTTGGGTGGGAGGAAGCTGAGACCCAGTACTTC. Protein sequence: CSSSFGWEEAETQYF.

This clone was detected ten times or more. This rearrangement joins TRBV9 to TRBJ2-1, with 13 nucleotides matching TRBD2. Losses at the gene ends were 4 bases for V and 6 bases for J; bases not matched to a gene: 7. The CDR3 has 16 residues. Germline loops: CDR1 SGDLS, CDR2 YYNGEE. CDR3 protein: CASSKTLAGGLNEQFF. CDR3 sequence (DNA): TGTGCCAGCAGCAAGACACTAGCGGGGGGGCTCAATGAGCAGTTCTTC. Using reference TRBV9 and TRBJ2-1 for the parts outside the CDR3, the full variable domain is DSGVTQTPKHLITATGQRVTLRCSPRSGDLSVYWYQQSLDQGLQFLIQYYNGEERAKGNILERFSAQQFPDLHSELNLSSLELGDSALYFCASSKTLAGGLNEQFFGPGTRLTVL.

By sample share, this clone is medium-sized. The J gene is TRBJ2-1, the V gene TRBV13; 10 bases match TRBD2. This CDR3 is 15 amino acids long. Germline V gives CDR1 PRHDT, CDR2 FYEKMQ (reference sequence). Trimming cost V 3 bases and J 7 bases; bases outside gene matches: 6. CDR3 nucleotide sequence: TGTGCCAGCAGCTTGCCGGCTAGCGGGAGAAATGAGCAGTTCTTC. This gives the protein CASSLPASGRNEQFF.

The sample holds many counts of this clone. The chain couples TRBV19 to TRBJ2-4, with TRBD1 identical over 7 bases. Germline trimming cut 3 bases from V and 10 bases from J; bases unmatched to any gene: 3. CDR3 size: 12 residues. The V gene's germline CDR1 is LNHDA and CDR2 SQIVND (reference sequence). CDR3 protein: CASSIRTGIQYF. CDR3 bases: TGTGCCAGTAGTATCCGGACAGGTATTCAGTACTTC. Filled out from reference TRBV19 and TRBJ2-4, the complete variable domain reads DGGITQSPKYLFRKEGQNVTLSCEQNLNHDAMYWYRQDPGQGLRLIYYSQIVNDFQKGDIAEGYSVSREKKESFPLTVTSAQKNPTAFYLCASSIRTGIQYFGAGTRLSVL.

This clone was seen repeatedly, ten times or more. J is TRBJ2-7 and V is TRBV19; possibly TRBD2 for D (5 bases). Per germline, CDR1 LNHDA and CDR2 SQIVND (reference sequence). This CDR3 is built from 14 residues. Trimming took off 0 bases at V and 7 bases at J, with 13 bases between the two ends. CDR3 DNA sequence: TGTGCCAGTAGTATAGATGCAAACCGGGGAGAGCAGTACTTC. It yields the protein CASSIDANRGEQYF.

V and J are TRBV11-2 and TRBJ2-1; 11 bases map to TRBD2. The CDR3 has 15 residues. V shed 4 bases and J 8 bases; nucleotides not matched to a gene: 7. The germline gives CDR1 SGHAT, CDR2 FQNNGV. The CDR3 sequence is CASSSLAGGQYEQFF. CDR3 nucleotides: TGTGCCAGCAGCTCCCTAGCGGGAGGCCAATATGAGCAGTTCTTC.

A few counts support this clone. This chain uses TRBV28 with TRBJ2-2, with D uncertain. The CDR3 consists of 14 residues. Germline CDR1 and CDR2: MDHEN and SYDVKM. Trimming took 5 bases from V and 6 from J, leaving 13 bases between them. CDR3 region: CASSGPVNAGELFF. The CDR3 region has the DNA TGTGCCAGCAGTGGCCCCGTTAACGCCGGGGAGCTGTTTTTT.

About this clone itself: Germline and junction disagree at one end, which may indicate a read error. CDR3 in amino acids: CASSVVDGGFTDMQCF. The CDR3 nucleotides read TGTGCCAGCAGCGTAGTGGATGGGGGTTTCACAGATATGCAGTGTTTT. V is TRBV9 and J is TRBJ2-3; D tentatively fits TRBD1 or TRBD2 (5 bases each). This CDR3 has 16 residues. Germline V gives CDR1 SGDLS, CDR2 YYNGEE.

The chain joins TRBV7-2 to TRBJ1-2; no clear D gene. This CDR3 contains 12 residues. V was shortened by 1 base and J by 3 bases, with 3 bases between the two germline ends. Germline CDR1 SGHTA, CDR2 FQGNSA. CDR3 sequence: CASSLDHYGYTF. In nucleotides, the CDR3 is TGTGCCAGCAGCTTAGATCACTATGGCTACACCTTC.

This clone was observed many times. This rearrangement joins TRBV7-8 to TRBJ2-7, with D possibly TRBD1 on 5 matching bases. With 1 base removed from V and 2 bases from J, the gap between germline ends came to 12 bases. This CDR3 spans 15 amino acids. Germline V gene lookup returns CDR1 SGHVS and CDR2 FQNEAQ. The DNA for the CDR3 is TGTGCCAGCAGCTTAGAAGGGCAGGGAACCTACGAGCAGTACTTC. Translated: CASSLEGQGTYEQYF.

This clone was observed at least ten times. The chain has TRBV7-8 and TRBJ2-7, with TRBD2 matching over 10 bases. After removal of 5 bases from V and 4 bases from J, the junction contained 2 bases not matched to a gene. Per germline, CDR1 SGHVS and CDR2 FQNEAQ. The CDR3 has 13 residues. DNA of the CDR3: TGTGCCAGCAGCCCTAGCGGGAGATACGAGCAGTACTTC. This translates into CASSPSGRYEQYF.

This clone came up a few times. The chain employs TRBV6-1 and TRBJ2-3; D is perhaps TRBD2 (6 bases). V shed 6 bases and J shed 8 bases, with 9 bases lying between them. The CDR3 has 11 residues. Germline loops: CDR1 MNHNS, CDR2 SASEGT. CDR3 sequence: CASRFGGTQYF. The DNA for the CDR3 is TGTGCCAGCAGGTTCGGGGGTACGCAGTATTTT.

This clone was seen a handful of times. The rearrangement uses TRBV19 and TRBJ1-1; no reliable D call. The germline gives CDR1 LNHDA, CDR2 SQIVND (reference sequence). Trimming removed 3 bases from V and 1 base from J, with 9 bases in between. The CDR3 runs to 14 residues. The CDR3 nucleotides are TGTGCCAGTAGTATCTGGGAGTGGAACACTGAAGCTTTCTTT. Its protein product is CASSIWEWNTEAFF. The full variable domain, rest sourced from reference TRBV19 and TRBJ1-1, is DGGITQSPKYLFRKEGQNVTLSCEQNLNHDAMYWYRQDPGQGLRLIYYSQIVNDFQKGDIAEGYSVSREKKESFPLTVTSAQKNPTAFYLCASSIWEWNTEAFFGQGTRLTVV.